In this sample, the clone carrying this T cell receptor beta chain turned up many times. Germline V CDR1 and CDR2: LNHNV, YYDKDF (reference sequence). V was shortened by 4 bases and J by 4 bases, with 17 bases between the two germline ends. This CDR3 spans 15 amino acids. The sample is drawn from a study of blood T cell repertoires in COVID-19. Whole-study context: Whether acute or convalescent, the COVID-19 samples came from the United States, Italy and Spain. PBMCs, B-cell-depleted T cells, or T cells were the source of the cDNA or gDNA that made up the material.

Original handling: Reference gene primer amplification in the assay estimated nucleated cell counts. Produced via immunoSEQ multiplex PCR; TCRdb's table is partial and in-frame only. The V and J calls and clone size were taken over from that table, and D and trimming were inferred from the DNA. The data show 85,000 to 100,000 clones, with about 78% seen just once and 8.7% held by the top ten. The TCR sequence derives from a man aged 50 or older who had recovered from COVID-19. The chain has TRBV15 and TRBJ2-7; possible D gene TRBD1, 6 bases. Sequencing was done on a sample of peripheral blood. This chain's CDR3 is CATSISQGSSYEQYF. The CDR3 coding sequence is TGTGCCACCAGCATAAGTCAGGGGAGTTCGTACGAGCAGTACTTC.